The 5 T cell receptor beta chains reported below all come from one sample, sequenced in a study of T cells in Graves' hyperthyroidism and ophthalmopathy. Authors of the study amplified TCR beta CDR3 regions from RNA transcripts. TCR CDR3 regions were first amplified by RT-PCR with HTBI primers. Via MiXCR, TCRdb re-called the multiplex PCR reads, giving one row per CDR3 protein. Of some 560,000 distinct CDR3 sequences in the sample, about 15% are singletons; the top ten hold around 7.3%. Material for sequencing was blood. The source is a woman younger than 45 with Graves' hyperthyroidism.

This clonotype occurred many times. The gene calls are TRBV2 and TRBJ2-2, with TRBD2 matching over 7 bases. The CDR3 runs to 14 residues. V lost 2 bases and J lost 5; bases outside the gene matches: 2. Germline CDR1 SNHLY, CDR2 FYNNEI. The CDR3 here is CASSELGGTGELFF. As DNA, the CDR3 is TGTGCCAGCAGTGAATTGGGGGGGACCGGGGAGCTGTTTTTT.

This rearrangement joins TRBV20-1 to TRBJ2-6; 7 nucleotides line up with TRBD1. V was clipped by 1 base and J by 4 bases; unmatched bases: 7. This CDR3 is 16 amino acids long. Germline-derived CDR1 and CDR2 are DFQATT and SNEGSKA (reference sequence). Here the CDR3 reads CSARADRSEGANVLTF. The CDR3 nucleotides read TGCAGTGCTAGAGCGGACAGGTCGGAGGGGGCCAACGTCCTGACTTTC.

The chain has TRBV4-1 and TRBJ1-1; D call uncertain. Trimming removed 3 bases at V and 0 bases at J, with 11 bases between. In germline, CDR1 is MGHRA, CDR2 YSYEKL. This CDR3 spans 15 amino acids. The CDR3 nucleotides are TGCGCCAGCAGCCACCCCGGCGCCTTGAACACTGAAGCTTTCTTT. Translation: CASSHPGALNTEAFF.

This clonotype has just a few counts. V gene TRBV19 combines with J gene TRBJ2-3; D gene ambiguous. V lost 3 bases and J lost 6, with 7 bases in between. This CDR3 contains 12 residues. The germline gives CDR1 LNHDA, CDR2 SQIVND (reference sequence). The CDR3 region is CASSMSLDTQYF. CDR3 DNA sequence: TGTGCCAGTAGTATGTCCCTCGATACGCAGTATTTT. Looking up the rest from reference TRBV19 and TRBJ2-3 gives the full variable domain: DGGITQSPKYLFRKEGQNVTLSCEQNLNHDAMYWYRQDPGQGLRLIYYSQIVNDFQKGDIAEGYSVSREKKESFPLTVTSAQKNPTAFYLCASSMSLDTQYFGPGTRLTVL.

In the case of this clonotype: A read error may be the cause here, since a much bigger clone is one base away. The conserved phenylalanine or tryptophan is not found at the CDR3 terminus, so this likely reflects a read error. This sequence joins TRBV28 and TRBJ2-6, with D possibly being TRBD1 (6 bases). Germline CDR1 and CDR2: MDHEN and SYDVKM. The CDR3 consists of 15 residues. The V end was cut by 3 bases, the J end by 1 base, with 7 bases between. The CDR3 sequence is CASSFRGSGANVLTL. CDR3 DNA sequence: TGTGCCAGCAGTTTTAGGGGGTCTGGGGCCAACGTCCTGACTCTC.